One T cell receptor (beta chain) is described in this entry. Its antigen is unidentified. The sample comes from a study of CD4 T cells in relation to SARS-CoV-2 and coronaviruses. Points from the study as a whole: Around 60% of donors had memory CD4+ clonotypes crossrecognizing SARS-CoV-2 and common cold coronavirus spike.

Per the germline V gene, CDR1 is MGHRA and CDR2 is YSYEKL. V was shortened by 4 bases and J by 0 bases, with 16 bases between the two germline ends. This CDR3 contains 18 residues. The assay was immunoSEQ multiplex PCR, and TCRdb's table has in-frame clones only and misses some. Among around 40,000 clones, 75% to 90% were seen once, and the ten largest hold 1% to 1.5%. Roughly 10^5 naive or memory CD4+ cells were cultured with CEF peptides for more than nine days. J is TRBJ1-6 and V is TRBV4-1, with D possibly matching TRBD1 (6 bases). The receptor's source is an adult with COVID-19. Specimen: naive CD4+ T cells from PBMCs, cultured in vitro. The sample's subset: naive CD4+ T cells isolated by negative enrichment. CDR3 loop: CASSPWTEKSSYNSPLHF. Written as DNA, the CDR3 is TGCGCCAGCAGCCCATGGACAGAGAAAAGCTCCTATAATTCACCCCTCCACTTT.